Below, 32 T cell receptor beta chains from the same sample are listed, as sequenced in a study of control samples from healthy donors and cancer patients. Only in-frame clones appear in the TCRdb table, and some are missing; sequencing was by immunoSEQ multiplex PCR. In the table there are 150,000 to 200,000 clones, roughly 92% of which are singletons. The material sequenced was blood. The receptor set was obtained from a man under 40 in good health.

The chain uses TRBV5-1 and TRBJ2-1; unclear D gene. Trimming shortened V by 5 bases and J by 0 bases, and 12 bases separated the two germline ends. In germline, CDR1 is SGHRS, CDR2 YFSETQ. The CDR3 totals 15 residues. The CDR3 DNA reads TGCGCCAGCAGGATTGACCCGAGCTCCTACAATGAGCAGTTCTTC. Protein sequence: CASRIDPSSYNEQFF. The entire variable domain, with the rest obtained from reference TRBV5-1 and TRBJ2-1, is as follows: KAGVTQTPRYLIKTRGQQVTLSCSPISGHRSVSWYQQTPGQGLQFLFEYFSETQRNKGNFPGRFSGRQFSNSRSEMNVSTLELGDSALYLCASRIDPSSYNEQFFGPGTRLTVL.

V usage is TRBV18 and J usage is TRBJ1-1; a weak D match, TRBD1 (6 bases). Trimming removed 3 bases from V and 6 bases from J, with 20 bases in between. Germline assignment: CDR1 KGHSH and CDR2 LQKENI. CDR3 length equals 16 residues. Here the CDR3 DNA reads TGTGCCAGCTCACCCACCTTGGACAGACCGGCCCCTGAAGCTTTCTTT. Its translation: CASSPTLDRPAPEAFF. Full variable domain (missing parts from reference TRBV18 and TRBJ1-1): NAGVMQNPRHLVRRRGQEARLRCSPMKGHSHVYWYRQLPEEGLKFMVYLQKENIIDESGMPKERFSAEFPKEGPSILRIQQVVRGDSAAYFCASSPTLDRPAPEAFFGQGTRLTVV.

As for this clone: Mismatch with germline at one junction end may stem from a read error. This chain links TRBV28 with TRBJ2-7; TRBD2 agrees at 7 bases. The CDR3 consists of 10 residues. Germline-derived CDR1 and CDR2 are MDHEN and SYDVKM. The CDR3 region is CASKGGVTLF. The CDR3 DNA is TGTGCCAGCAAGGGAGGGGTTACTCTCTTC.

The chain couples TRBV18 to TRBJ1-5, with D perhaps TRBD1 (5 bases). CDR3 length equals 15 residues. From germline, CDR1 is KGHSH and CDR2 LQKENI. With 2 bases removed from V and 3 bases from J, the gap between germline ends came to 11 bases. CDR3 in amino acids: CASSPGTVPNQPQHF. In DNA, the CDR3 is TGTGCCAGCTCACCAGGGACGGTTCCCAATCAGCCCCAGCATTTT.

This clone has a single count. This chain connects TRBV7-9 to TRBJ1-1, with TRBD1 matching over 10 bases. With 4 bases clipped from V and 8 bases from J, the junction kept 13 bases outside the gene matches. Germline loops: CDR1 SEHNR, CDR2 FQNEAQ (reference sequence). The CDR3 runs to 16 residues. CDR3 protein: CASSSWRDRGRPEAFF. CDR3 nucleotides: TGTGCCAGCAGCTCTTGGCGGGACAGGGGTCGACCCGAAGCTTTCTTT.

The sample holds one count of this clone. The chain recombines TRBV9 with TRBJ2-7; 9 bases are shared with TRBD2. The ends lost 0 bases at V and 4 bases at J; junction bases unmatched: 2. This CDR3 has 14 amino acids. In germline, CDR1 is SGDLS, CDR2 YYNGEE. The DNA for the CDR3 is TGTGCCAGCAGCGTAGTTGCGGGAGGGTACGAGCAGTACTTC. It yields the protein CASSVVAGGYEQYF.

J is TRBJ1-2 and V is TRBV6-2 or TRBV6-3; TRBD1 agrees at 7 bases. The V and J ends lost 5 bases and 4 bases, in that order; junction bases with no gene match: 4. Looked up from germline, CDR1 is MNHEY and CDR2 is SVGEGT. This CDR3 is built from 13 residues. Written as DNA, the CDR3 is TGTGCCAGCAGTCCGGACAGGTCCTATGGCTACACCTTC. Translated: CASSPDRSYGYTF.

The CDR3 loop reads CASNPPALYEQYF. CDR3 nucleotide sequence: TGTGCCAGCAATCCCCCAGCCCTGTACGAGCAGTACTTC. V gene TRBV6-5 combines with J gene TRBJ2-7; the D is unclear. The germline V and J ends were trimmed by 7 bases and 4 bases, with 14 bases remaining between them. CDR3 length: 13 residues. In germline, CDR1 is MNHEY, CDR2 SVGAGI.

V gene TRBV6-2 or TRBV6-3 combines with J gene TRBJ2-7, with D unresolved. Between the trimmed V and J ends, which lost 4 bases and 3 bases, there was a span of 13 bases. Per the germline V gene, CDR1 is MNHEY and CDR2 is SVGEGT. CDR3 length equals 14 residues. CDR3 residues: CASSSVTPSYEQYF. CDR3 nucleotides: TGTGCCAGCAGTTCGGTGACTCCTAGCTACGAGCAGTACTTC.

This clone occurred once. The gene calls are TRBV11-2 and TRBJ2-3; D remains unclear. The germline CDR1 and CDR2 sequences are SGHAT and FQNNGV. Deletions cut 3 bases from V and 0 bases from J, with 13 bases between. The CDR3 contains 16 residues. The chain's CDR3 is CASSFGPGPSTDTQYF. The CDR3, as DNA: TGTGCCAGCAGCTTCGGCCCCGGCCCTAGCACAGATACGCAGTATTTT.

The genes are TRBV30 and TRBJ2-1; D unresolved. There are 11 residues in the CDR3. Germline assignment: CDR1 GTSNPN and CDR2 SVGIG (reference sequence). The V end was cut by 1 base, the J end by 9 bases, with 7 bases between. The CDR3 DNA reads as TGTGCCTGGAGTGGCGCAATTGAGCAGTTCTTC. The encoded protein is CAWSGAIEQFF.

The CDR3 region is CASSDPWGGNEQFF. DNA of the CDR3: TGTGCCAGCAGCGACCCCTGGGGCGGGAATGAGCAGTTCTTC. The chain carries TRBV11-2 and TRBJ2-1; D is perhaps TRBD1 or TRBD2 (5 bases each). V was trimmed by 5 bases and J by 7 bases, leaving 15 bases between them. The CDR3 loop spans 14 amino acids. Germline V gives CDR1 SGHAT, CDR2 FQNNGV.

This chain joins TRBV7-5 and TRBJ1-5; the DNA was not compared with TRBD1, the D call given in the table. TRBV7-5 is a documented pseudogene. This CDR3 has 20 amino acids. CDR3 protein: CVRSPSGGTASGPHNQPQHF. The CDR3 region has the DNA TGTGTCAGAAGCCCCTCCGGAGGGACAGCCAGCGGTCCACACAATCAGCCCCAGCATTTT.

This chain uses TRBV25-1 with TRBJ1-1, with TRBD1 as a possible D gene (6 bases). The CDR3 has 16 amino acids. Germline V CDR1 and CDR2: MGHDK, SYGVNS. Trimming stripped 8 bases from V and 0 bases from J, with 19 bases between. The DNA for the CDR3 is TGTGCCAGCTCGGGTCTGGGGGGCCGGATGAACACTGAAGCTTTCTTT. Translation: CASSGLGGRMNTEAFF.

The CDR3 here is CAWSRDTEAFF. The CDR3 nucleotides are TGTGCCTGGAGTAGAGACACTGAAGCTTTCTTT. V gene TRBV30 combines with J gene TRBJ1-1; D gene ambiguous. Germline CDR1 reads GTSNPN; CDR2 reads SVGIG (reference sequence). Trimming stripped 2 bases from V and 3 bases from J, with 4 bases between. The CDR3 is 11 amino acids.

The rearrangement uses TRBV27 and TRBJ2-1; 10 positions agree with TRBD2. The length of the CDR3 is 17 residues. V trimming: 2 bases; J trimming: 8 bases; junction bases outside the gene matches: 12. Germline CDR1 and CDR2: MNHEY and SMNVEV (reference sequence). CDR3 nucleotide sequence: TGTGCCAGCAGTTTAGACGGGGGGGCTAGCGGGAGCCATGAGCAGTTCTTC. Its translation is CASSLDGGASGSHEQFF.

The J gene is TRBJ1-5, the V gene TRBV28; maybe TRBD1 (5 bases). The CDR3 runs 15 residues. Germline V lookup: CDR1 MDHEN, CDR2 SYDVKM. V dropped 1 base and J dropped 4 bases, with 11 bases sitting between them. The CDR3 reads CASSLFRTLNQPQHF. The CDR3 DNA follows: TGTGCCAGCAGTTTATTCAGGACACTAAATCAGCCCCAGCATTTT.

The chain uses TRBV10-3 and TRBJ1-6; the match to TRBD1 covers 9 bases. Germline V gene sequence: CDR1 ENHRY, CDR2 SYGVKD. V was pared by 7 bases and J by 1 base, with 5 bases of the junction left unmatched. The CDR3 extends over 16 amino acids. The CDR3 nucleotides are TGTGCCATCAAGTCCGGGACAGGGTCCTATAATTCACCCCTCCACTTT. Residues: CAIKSGTGSYNSPLHF.

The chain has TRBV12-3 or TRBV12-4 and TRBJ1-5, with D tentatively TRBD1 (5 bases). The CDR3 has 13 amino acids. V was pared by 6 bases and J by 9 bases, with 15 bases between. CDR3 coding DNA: TGTGCCAGCAGCAGGGACGGAGAGTTGCCCCAGCATTTT. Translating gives CASSRDGELPQHF.

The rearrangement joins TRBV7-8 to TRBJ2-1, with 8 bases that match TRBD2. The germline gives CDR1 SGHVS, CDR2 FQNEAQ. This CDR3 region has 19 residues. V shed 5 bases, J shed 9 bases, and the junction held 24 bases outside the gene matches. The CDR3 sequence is CASSARSVAGMTSPSEQFF. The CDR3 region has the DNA TGTGCCAGCAGCGCCCGGTCGGTAGCGGGGATGACCTCTCCATCTGAGCAGTTCTTC.

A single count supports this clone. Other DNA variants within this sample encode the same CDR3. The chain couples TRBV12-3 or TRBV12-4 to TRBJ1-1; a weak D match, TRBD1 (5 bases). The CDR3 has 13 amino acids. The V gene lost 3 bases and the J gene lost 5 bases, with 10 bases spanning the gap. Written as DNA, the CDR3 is TGTGCCAGCAGTTTCGGGGGTGGGACTGAAGCTTTCTTT. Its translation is CASSFGGGTEAFF.

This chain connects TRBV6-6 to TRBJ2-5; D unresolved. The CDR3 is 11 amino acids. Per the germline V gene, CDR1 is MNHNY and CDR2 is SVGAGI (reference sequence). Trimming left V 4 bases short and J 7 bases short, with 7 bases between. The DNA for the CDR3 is TGTGCCAGCAGTTCTCGGCGGACCCAGTACTTC. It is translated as CASSSRRTQYF.

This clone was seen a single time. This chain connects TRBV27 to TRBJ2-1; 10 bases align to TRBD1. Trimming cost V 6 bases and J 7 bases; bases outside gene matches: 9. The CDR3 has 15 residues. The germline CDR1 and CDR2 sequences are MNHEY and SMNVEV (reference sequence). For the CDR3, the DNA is TGTGCCAGCAGAAAACCGGGACAGGGGTGGAATGAGCAGTTCTTC. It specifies CASRKPGQGWNEQFF.

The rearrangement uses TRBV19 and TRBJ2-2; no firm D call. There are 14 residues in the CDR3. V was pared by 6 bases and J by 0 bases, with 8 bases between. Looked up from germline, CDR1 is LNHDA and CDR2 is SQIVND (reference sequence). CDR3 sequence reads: CASRQAPNTGELFF. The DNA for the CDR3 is TGTGCCAGTAGGCAGGCCCCGAACACCGGGGAGCTGTTTTTT. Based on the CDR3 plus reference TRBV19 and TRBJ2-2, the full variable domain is DGGITQSPKYLFRKEGQNVTLSCEQNLNHDAMYWYRQDPGQGLRLIYYSQIVNDFQKGDIAEGYSVSREKKESFPLTVTSAQKNPTAFYLCASRQAPNTGELFFGEGSRLTVL.

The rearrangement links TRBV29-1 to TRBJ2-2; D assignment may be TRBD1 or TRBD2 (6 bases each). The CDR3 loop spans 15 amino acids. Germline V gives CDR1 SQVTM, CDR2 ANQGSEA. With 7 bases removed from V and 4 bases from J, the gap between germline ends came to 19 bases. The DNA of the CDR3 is TGCAGCGCTTCCGGGGGCTATGTAAGCACCGGGGAGCTGTTTTTT. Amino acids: CSASGGYVSTGELFF.

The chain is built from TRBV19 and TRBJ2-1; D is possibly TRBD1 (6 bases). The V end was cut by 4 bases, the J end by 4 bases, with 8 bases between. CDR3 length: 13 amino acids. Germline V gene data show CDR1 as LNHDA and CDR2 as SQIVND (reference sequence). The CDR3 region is CASSTGTYNEQFF. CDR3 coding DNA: TGTGCCAGTAGTACCGGGACATACAATGAGCAGTTCTTC.

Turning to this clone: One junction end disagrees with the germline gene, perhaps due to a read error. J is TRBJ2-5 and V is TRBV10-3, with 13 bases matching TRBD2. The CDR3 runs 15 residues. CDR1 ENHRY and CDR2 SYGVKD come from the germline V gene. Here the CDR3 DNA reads TGTGCCATCAATGAGGGACTAGCGGGACCCGGGACCCAGTACTTC. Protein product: CAINEGLAGPGTQYF.

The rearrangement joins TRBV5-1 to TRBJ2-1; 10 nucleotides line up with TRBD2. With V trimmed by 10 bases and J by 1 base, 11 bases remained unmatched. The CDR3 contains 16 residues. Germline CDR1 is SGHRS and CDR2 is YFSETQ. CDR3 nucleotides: TGCGCCTCCTCGGCCCTAGCGGGGGATTCCTACAATGAGCAGTTCTTC. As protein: CASSALAGDSYNEQFF.

The CDR3 DNA is TGCGCCACCGCCCTGGGCCTACAAGAGACCCAGTACTTC. It translates to CATALGLQETQYF. V is TRBV5-1 and J is TRBJ2-5; D remains ambiguous. This CDR3 is 13 amino acids long. V lost 9 bases, J lost 2 bases, and 14 bases lay in between. CDR1 is SGHRS, CDR2 YFSETQ, per germline.

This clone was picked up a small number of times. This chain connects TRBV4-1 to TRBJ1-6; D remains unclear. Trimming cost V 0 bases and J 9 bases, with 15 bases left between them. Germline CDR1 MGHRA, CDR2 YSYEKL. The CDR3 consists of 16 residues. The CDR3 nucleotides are TGCGCCAGCAGCCAAGATGAGAGAGGTGAAGGTTCACCCCTCCACTTT. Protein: CASSQDERGEGSPLHF.

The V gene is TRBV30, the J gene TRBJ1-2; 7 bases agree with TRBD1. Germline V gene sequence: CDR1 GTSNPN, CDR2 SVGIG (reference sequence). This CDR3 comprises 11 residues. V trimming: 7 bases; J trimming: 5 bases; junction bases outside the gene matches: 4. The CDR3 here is CASRDSYGYTF. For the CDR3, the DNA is TGTGCCTCTCGGGACAGTTATGGCTACACCTTC.

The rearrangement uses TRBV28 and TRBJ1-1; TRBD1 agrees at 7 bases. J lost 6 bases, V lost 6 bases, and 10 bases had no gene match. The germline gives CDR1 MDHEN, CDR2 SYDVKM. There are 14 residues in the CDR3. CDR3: CASSPWTGSAEAFF. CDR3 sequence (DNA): TGTGCCAGCAGCCCTTGGACAGGATCAGCTGAAGCTTTCTTT.